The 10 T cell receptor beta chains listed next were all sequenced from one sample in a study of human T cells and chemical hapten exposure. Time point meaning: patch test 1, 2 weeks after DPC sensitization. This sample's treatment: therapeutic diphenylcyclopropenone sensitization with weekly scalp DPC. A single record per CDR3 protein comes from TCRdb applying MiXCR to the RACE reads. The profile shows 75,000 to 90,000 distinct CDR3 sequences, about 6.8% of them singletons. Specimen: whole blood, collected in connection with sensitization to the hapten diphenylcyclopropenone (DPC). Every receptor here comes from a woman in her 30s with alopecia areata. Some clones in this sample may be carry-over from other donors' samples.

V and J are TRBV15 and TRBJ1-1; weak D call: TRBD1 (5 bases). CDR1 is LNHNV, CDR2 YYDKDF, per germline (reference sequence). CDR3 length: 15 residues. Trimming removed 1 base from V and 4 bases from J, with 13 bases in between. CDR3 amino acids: CATSRGGIRGTEAFF. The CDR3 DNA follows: TGTGCCACCAGCAGAGGGGGGATTAGGGGCACTGAAGCTTTCTTT. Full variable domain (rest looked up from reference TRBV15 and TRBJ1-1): DAMVIQNPRYQVTQFGKPVTLSCSQTLNHNVMYWYQQKSSQAPKLLFHYYDKDFNNEADTPDNFQSRRPNTSFCFLDIRSPGLGDTAMYLCATSRGGIRGTEAFFGQGTRLTVV.

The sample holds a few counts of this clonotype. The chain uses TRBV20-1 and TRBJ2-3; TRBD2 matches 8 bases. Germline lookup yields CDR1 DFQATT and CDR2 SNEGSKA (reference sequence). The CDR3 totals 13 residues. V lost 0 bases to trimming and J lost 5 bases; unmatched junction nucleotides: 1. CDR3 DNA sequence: TGCAGTGCTAGAGATCGGGGGGGAGATACGCAGTATTTT. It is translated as CSARDRGGDTQYF.

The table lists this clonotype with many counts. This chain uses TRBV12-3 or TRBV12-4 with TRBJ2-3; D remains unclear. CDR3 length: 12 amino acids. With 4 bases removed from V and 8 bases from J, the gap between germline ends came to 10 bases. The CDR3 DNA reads TGTGCCAGCAGTTCCGACTTCAGTACGCAGTATTTT. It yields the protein CASSSDFSTQYF.

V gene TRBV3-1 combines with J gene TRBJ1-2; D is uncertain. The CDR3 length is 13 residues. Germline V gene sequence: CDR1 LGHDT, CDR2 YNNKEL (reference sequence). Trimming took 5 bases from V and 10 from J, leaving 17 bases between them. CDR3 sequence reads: CASSIRAPPHYTF. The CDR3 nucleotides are TGTGCCAGCAGCATCCGGGCCCCCCCACACTACACCTTC.

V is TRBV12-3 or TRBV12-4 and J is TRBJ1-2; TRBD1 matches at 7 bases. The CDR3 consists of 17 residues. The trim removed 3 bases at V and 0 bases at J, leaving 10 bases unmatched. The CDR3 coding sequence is TGTGCCAGCAGTTTTTCCTGGACAGGCTTAACTAACTATGGCTACACCTTC. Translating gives CASSFSWTGLTNYGYTF.

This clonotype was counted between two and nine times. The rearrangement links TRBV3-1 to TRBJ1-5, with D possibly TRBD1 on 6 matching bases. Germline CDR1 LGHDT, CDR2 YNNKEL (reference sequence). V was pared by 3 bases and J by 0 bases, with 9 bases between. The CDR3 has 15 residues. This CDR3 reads CASSQGDNSNQPQHF. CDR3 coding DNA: TGTGCCAGCAGCCAGGGGGACAATAGCAATCAGCCCCAGCATTTT. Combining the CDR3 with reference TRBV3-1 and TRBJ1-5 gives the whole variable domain DTAVSQTPKYLVTQMGNDKSIKCEQNLGHDTMYWYKQDSKKFLKIMFSYNNKELIINETVPNRFSPKSPDKAHLNLHINSLELGDSAVYFCASSQGDNSNQPQHFGDGTRLSIL.

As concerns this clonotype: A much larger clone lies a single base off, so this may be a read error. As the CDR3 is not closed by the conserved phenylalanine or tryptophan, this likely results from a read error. The CDR3 sequence: CASRKSGGRQDTQYL. The CDR3 bases are TGTGCCAGCAGAAAATCGGGGGGGCGTCAAGATACGCAGTATTTG. The chain carries TRBV6-5 and TRBJ2-3; 8 positions match TRBD2. CDR3 size: 15 residues. Losses at the gene ends were 6 bases for V and 5 bases for J; bases not matched to a gene: 10. Per germline, CDR1 MNHEY and CDR2 SVGAGI.

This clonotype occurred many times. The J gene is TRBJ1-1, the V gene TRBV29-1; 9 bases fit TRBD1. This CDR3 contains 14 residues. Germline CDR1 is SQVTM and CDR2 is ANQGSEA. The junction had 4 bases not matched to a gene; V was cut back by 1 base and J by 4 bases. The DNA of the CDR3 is TGCAGCGTTGAAGTCACGACAGGGGGCACTGAAGCTTTCTTT. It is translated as CSVEVTTGGTEAFF. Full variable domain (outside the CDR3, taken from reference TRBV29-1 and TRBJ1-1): SAVISQKPSRDICQRGTSLTIQCQVDSQVTMMFWYRQQPGQSLTLIATANQGSEATYESGFVIDKFPISRPNLTFSTLTVSNMSPEDSSIYLCSVEVTTGGTEAFFGQGTRLTVV.

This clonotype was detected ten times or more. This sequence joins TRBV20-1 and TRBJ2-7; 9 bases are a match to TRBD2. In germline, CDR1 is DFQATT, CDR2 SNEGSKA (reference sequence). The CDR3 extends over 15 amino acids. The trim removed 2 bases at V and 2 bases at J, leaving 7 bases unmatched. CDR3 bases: TGCAGTGCTAGACTAGCGGGGATGATAACCTACGAGCAGTACTTC. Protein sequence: CSARLAGMITYEQYF.

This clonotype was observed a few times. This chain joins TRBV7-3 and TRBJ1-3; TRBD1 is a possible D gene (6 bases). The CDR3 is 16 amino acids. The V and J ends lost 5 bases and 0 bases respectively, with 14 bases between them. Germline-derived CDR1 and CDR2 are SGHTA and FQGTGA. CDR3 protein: CASSPQGPNSGNTIYF. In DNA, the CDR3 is TGTGCCAGCAGCCCCCAGGGGCCCAACTCTGGAAACACCATATATTTT.